This TCR beta chain stems from a study of blood T cell repertoires in COVID-19. Study in general: T cells, B-cell-depleted T cells, or PBMCs provided the cDNA or gDNA that served as material.

This clone came up once. Source study methods: Estimated nucleated cell counts came from reference gene primer amplification. Repertoires were generated with immunoSEQ multiplex PCR, while TCRdb's copy carries only in-frame clones and drops some. From that table come the V and J calls and clone size; the DNA was used to work out D and trimming. The data contain fewer than 250,000 clones, about 91% of them singletons. This CDR3 has 15 amino acids. Germline V lookup: CDR1 MNHEY, CDR2 SVGAGI. V shed 0 bases and J shed 4 bases, with 12 bases lying between them. The V call is TRBV6-5, the J call TRBJ1-1; tentative D call: TRBD1 (5 bases). The TCR originated in a young man with acute or convalescent COVID-19. Material for sequencing was peripheral blood. In DNA, the CDR3 is TGTGCCAGCAGTTACTCGGCAACGGGACTCACTGAAGCTTTCTTT. Amino acid sequence: CASSYSATGLTEAFF.